Below are 2 T cell receptor beta chains sequenced from a single sample in a study of human T cells and chemical hapten exposure listed by TCRdb under 2021. The time point label here, explained by the study, means: patch test 2, 6 weeks after DPC sensitization. According to the study, the label for this sample's treatment or condition signals: therapeutic diphenylcyclopropenone sensitization with weekly scalp DPC. The method was RACE. Sequencing was performed on a NextSeq 500. Clones were called with MiXCR by TCRdb after fastp trimmed the public reads at Q25, and only in-frame beta chains were retained. For every CDR3 protein sequence, its rows merge into one entry that carries the most common genes and DNA. The sample records hundreds of thousands of distinct CDR3 sequences, about 6.3% of which are singletons. The top ten clonotypes cover around 6.1% of the sample. Sample: whole blood, taken in connection with sensitization to the hapten diphenylcyclopropenone (DPC). Receptors originate from a young woman with alopecia areata. Some clones in this sample may be carry-over from other donors' samples.

This clonotype was counted many times. The rearrangement joins TRBV29-1 to TRBJ1-4; TRBD1 aligns across 7 bases. Trimming cost V 5 bases and J 6 bases; bases outside gene matches: 12. From germline, CDR1 is SQVTM and CDR2 ANQGSEA. The CDR3 totals 15 residues. The CDR3 DNA reads as TGCAGCGTTCCGAATGACAGGGCCCGGGATGAAAAACTGTTTTTT. Translated, it gives CSVPNDRARDEKLFF. Together with reference TRBV29-1 and TRBJ1-4, the CDR3 gives the full variable domain: SAVISQKPSRDICQRGTSLTIQCQVDSQVTMMFWYRQQPGQSLTLIATANQGSEATYESGFVIDKFPISRPNLTFSTLTVSNMSPEDSSIYLCSVPNDRARDEKLFFGSGTQLSVL.

The chain employs TRBV12-3 or TRBV12-4 and TRBJ2-2, with D uncertain. V lost 3 bases and J lost 5, with 10 bases in between. The CDR3 length is 14 residues. The chain's CDR3 is CASSLSLGTGELFF. The CDR3 coding sequence is TGTGCCAGCAGTTTGTCATTAGGGACCGGGGAGCTGTTTTTT.